These T cell receptor beta chains were read from a single sample in a study of shared clonotypes between healthy human individuals. The method was immunoSEQ multiplex PCR; TCRdb's version includes in-frame clones alone and lacks a portion of them. The sample shows about 820,000 clones, nearly 95% of them seen only once. Sample: naive CD8+ T cells sorted from blood. The receptors shown here come from a young man in good health. Each CDR3 is given with its conserved first and last residue. Each record gives: J gene, clone size, D gene, V gene, CDR3 protein, CDR3 DNA. The D gene is left open where the match is weak. Size values are once, few and many counts, or a class for expanded clones, and some rows have none.

j_gene: TRBJ2-3
abundance: .
d_gene: .
v_gene: TRBV7-6
CDR3aa: CASSLMPWGPQVPRNTQYF
CDR3nt: TGTGCCAGCAGCTTAATGCCCTGGGGGCCACAAGTACCAAGGAATACGCAGTATTTT

j_gene: TRBJ2-1
abundance: .
d_gene: TRBD2
v_gene: TRBV5-1
CDR3aa: CASSLALAGVFVEQFF
CDR3nt: TGCGCCAGCAGCTTGGCACTAGCGGGAGTTTTTGTTGAGCAGTTCTTC

j_gene: TRBJ2-5
abundance: .
d_gene: TRBD2
v_gene: TRBV7-9
CDR3aa: CASSGPLAGGEETQYF
CDR3nt: TGTGCCAGCAGCGGACCTCTAGCGGGAGGGGAAGAGACCCAGTACTTC

j_gene: TRBJ1-1
abundance: .
d_gene: TRBD1
v_gene: TRBV7-9
CDR3aa: CASSLRAGGNTEAFF
CDR3nt: TGTGCCAGCAGCTTAAGGGCAGGGGGAAACACTGAAGCTTTCTTT

j_gene: TRBJ2-3
abundance: .
d_gene: .
v_gene: TRBV7-9
CDR3aa: CASSSPGEATYF
CDR3nt: TGTGCCAGCAGCTCCCCGGGCGAGGCCACGTATTTT

j_gene: TRBJ2-2
abundance: .
d_gene: .
v_gene: TRBV5-1
CDR3aa: CASSRAPTGNTGELFF
CDR3nt: TGCGCCAGCAGCCGGGCGCCTACAGGGAACACCGGGGAGCTGTTTTTT

j_gene: TRBJ1-1
abundance: .
d_gene: .
v_gene: TRBV19
CDR3aa: CASRIQGGNTEAFF
CDR3nt: TGTGCCAGTCGAATACAGGGAGGGAACACTGAAGCTTTCTTT

j_gene: TRBJ1-3
abundance: .
d_gene: .
v_gene: TRBV5-6
CDR3aa: CASSSLDGRSSSGNTIYF
CDR3nt: TGTGCCAGCAGCTCCTTGGATGGACGGTCTAGCTCTGGAAACACCATATATTTT

j_gene: TRBJ2-7
abundance: .
d_gene: .
v_gene: TRBV7-9
CDR3aa: CASSSPEGYEQYF
CDR3nt: TGTGCCAGCAGCTCCCCAGAAGGCTACGAGCAGTACTTC

j_gene: TRBJ2-7
abundance: few
d_gene: .
v_gene: TRBV5-1
CDR3aa: CASSREGVDEQYF
CDR3nt: TGCGCCAGCAGCCGCGAAGGGGTCGACGAGCAGTACTTC

j_gene: TRBJ2-1
abundance: .
d_gene: .
v_gene: TRBV6-5
CDR3aa: CASTRWDNEQFF
CDR3nt: TGTGCCAGCACCCGGTGGGACAATGAGCAGTTCTTC

j_gene: TRBJ2-7
abundance: .
d_gene: TRBD2
v_gene: TRBV6-1
CDR3aa: CATSPRGEAYEQYF
CDR3nt: TGTGCCACCAGCCCCCGGGGGGAAGCCTACGAGCAGTACTTC

j_gene: TRBJ2-3
abundance: .
d_gene: .
v_gene: TRBV27
CDR3aa: CASRQIVGTDTQYF
CDR3nt: TGTGCCAGCAGACAGATAGTGGGCACAGATACGCAGTATTTT

j_gene: TRBJ2-7
abundance: .
d_gene: .
v_gene: TRBV27
CDR3aa: CASSSGSSYEQYF
CDR3nt: TGTGCCAGCAGCTCAGGGAGCTCCTACGAGCAGTACTTC

j_gene: TRBJ1-2
abundance: .
d_gene: .
v_gene: TRBV6-4
CDR3aa: CASSGPDGYTF
CDR3nt: TGTGCCAGCAGTGGCCCGGATGGCTACACCTTC

j_gene: TRBJ2-7
abundance: .
d_gene: .
v_gene: TRBV25-1
CDR3aa: CASKSGYEQYF
CDR3nt: TGTGCCAGCAAGTCGGGCTACGAGCAGTACTTC

j_gene: TRBJ1-2
abundance: few
d_gene: .
v_gene: TRBV25-1
CDR3aa: CASSELASSTPYGYTF
CDR3nt: TGTGCCAGCAGTGAATTGGCCTCCTCGACCCCCTATGGCTACACCTTC

j_gene: TRBJ2-1
abundance: .
d_gene: TRBD2
v_gene: TRBV14
CDR3aa: CASSQVGLAGGRFGTEQFF
CDR3nt: TGTGCCAGCAGCCAAGTGGGACTAGCGGGAGGTCGGTTTGGGACTGAGCAGTTCTTC

j_gene: TRBJ2-7
abundance: .
d_gene: .
v_gene: TRBV30
CDR3aa: CAWSDRTPEQYF
CDR3nt: TGTGCCTGGAGTGATAGGACCCCCGAGCAGTACTTC

j_gene: TRBJ2-1
abundance: .
d_gene: .
v_gene: TRBV9
CDR3aa: CASSRRGVSYNEQFF
CDR3nt: TGTGCCAGCAGCCGCCGGGGAGTATCCTACAATGAGCAGTTCTTC

j_gene: TRBJ1-1
abundance: .
d_gene: .
v_gene: TRBV7-9
CDR3aa: CASSLERTAGNEAFF
CDR3nt: TGTGCCAGCAGCTTGGAGCGGACAGCCGGAAATGAAGCTTTCTTT

j_gene: TRBJ2-6
abundance: .
d_gene: .
v_gene: TRBV9
CDR3aa: CASSVEIGPSGANVLTF
CDR3nt: TGTGCCAGCAGCGTAGAGATCGGCCCCTCTGGGGCCAACGTCCTGACTTTC

j_gene: TRBJ2-3
abundance: .
d_gene: .
v_gene: TRBV29-1
CDR3aa: CSVEVPARGGTQYF
CDR3nt: TGCAGCGTTGAGGTTCCGGCAAGGGGCGGTACGCAGTATTTT

j_gene: TRBJ2-7
abundance: .
d_gene: TRBD2
v_gene: TRBV7-2
CDR3aa: CASSSSSGGLYEQYF
CDR3nt: TGTGCCAGCAGCTCCTCTAGCGGGGGGCTCTACGAGCAGTACTTC

j_gene: TRBJ1-2
abundance: .
d_gene: TRBD1
v_gene: TRBV27
CDR3aa: CASSTSGTGAYFHYGYTF
CDR3nt: TGTGCCAGCAGTACCTCCGGGACAGGGGCTTATTTTCACTATGGCTACACCTTC

j_gene: TRBJ1-2
abundance: .
d_gene: .
v_gene: TRBV5-6
CDR3aa: CASSSHTAGGQSNYGYTF
CDR3nt: TGTGCCAGCAGTTCACACACAGCCGGCGGGCAATCTAACTATGGCTACACCTTC

j_gene: TRBJ2-3
abundance: .
d_gene: TRBD2
v_gene: TRBV6-5
CDR3aa: CASSLQAGETDTQYF
CDR3nt: TGTGCCAGCAGTCTGCAAGCGGGAGAAACAGATACGCAGTATTTT

j_gene: TRBJ2-7
abundance: .
d_gene: TRBD1
v_gene: TRBV19
CDR3aa: CASSIDLWTGKTEQYF
CDR3nt: TGTGCCAGTAGTATAGATCTCTGGACAGGTAAAACCGAGCAGTACTTC

j_gene: TRBJ2-7
abundance: .
d_gene: TRBD1
v_gene: TRBV7-9
CDR3aa: CASSFTRTGGFYEQYF
CDR3nt: TGTGCCAGCAGCTTCACACGGACAGGGGGCTTTTACGAGCAGTACTTC

j_gene: TRBJ2-3
abundance: .
d_gene: .
v_gene: TRBV6-4
CDR3aa: CARYYGRGYTDTQYF
CDR3nt: TGTGCCAGATACTACGGACGGGGCTACACAGATACGCAGTATTTT

j_gene: TRBJ2-3
abundance: .
d_gene: TRBD2
v_gene: TRBV7-6
CDR3aa: CASSLPGGRAGDTQYF
CDR3nt: TGTGCCAGCAGCTTACCTGGGGGGAGGGCCGGAGATACGCAGTATTTT

j_gene: TRBJ2-1
abundance: .
d_gene: .
v_gene: TRBV10-1
CDR3aa: CASVGTGSSYNEQFF
CDR3nt: TGCGCCAGCGTTGGGACCGGGAGTAGTTACAATGAGCAGTTCTTC

j_gene: TRBJ2-6
abundance: once
d_gene: .
v_gene: TRBV7-9
CDR3aa: CASSLLSGRHPGANVLTF
CDR3nt: TGTGCCAGCAGCTTATTATCCGGTAGGCATCCTGGGGCCAACGTCCTGACTTTC

j_gene: TRBJ2-1
abundance: .
d_gene: .
v_gene: TRBV7-6
CDR3aa: CASSLEGTEQFF
CDR3nt: TGTGCCAGCAGCTTAGAAGGGACTGAGCAGTTCTTC

j_gene: TRBJ2-7
abundance: .
d_gene: TRBD2
v_gene: TRBV9
CDR3aa: CASSAEGTISYEQYF
CDR3nt: TGTGCCAGCAGCGCCGAAGGGACTATCTCCTACGAGCAGTACTTC

j_gene: TRBJ1-5
abundance: .
d_gene: TRBD1
v_gene: TRBV13
CDR3aa: CASSKGQNQPQHF
CDR3nt: TGTGCCAGCAGCAAGGGACAGAATCAGCCCCAGCATTTT

j_gene: TRBJ2-5
abundance: .
d_gene: TRBD1
v_gene: TRBV11-2
CDR3aa: CASSMDRYEETQYF
CDR3nt: TGTGCCAGCAGCATGGACAGGTATGAAGAGACCCAGTACTTC

j_gene: TRBJ2-7
abundance: .
d_gene: .
v_gene: TRBV5-6
CDR3aa: CASSLGTGLYEQYF
CDR3nt: TGTGCCAGCAGCTTGGGCACAGGGTTATACGAGCAGTACTTC

j_gene: TRBJ2-7
abundance: .
d_gene: .
v_gene: TRBV2
CDR3aa: CASMGRQAYEQYF
CDR3nt: TGTGCCAGCATGGGGAGACAAGCCTACGAGCAGTACTTC

j_gene: TRBJ2-7
abundance: .
d_gene: TRBD1
v_gene: TRBV28
CDR3aa: CGVADRAYEQYF
CDR3nt: TGTGGAGTAGCGGACAGGGCCTACGAGCAGTACTTC

j_gene: TRBJ2-7
abundance: .
d_gene: .
v_gene: TRBV29-1
CDR3aa: CSVEDSFGGEQYF
CDR3nt: TGCAGCGTTGAAGACTCCTTCGGGGGCGAGCAGTACTTC

j_gene: TRBJ2-7
abundance: .
d_gene: TRBD2
v_gene: TRBV7-8
CDR3aa: CASSFSGRASYEQYF
CDR3nt: TGTGCCAGCAGCTTTAGCGGGAGGGCCTCCTACGAGCAGTACTTC

j_gene: TRBJ2-7
abundance: .
d_gene: .
v_gene: TRBV6-1
CDR3aa: CASSEVGQPYEQYF
CDR3nt: TGTGCCAGCAGTGAAGTGGGTCAACCCTACGAGCAGTACTTC

j_gene: TRBJ2-3
abundance: .
d_gene: TRBD2
v_gene: TRBV5-1
CDR3aa: CASSLEGLAGGPDTQYF
CDR3nt: TGCGCCAGCAGCTTGGAGGGACTAGCGGGGGGGCCAGATACGCAGTATTTT

j_gene: TRBJ1-3
abundance: .
d_gene: .
v_gene: TRBV19
CDR3aa: CASTEVAFTAGNTIYF
CDR3nt: TGTGCCAGTACTGAAGTAGCGTTCACGGCTGGAAACACCATATATTTT

j_gene: TRBJ2-2
abundance: few
d_gene: .
v_gene: TRBV9
CDR3aa: CASSVASGELFF
CDR3nt: TGTGCCAGCAGCGTAGCTTCCGGGGAGCTGTTTTTT

j_gene: TRBJ2-3
abundance: .
d_gene: TRBD1
v_gene: TRBV6-1
CDR3aa: CASSDLTGEYTDTQYF
CDR3nt: TGTGCCAGCAGTGATTTGACAGGGGAATACACAGATACGCAGTATTTT

j_gene: TRBJ1-2
abundance: .
d_gene: .
v_gene: TRBV12-5
CDR3aa: CARDIVWANRQANGYTF
CDR3nt: TGTGCTAGAGACATCGTGTGGGCAAATAGACAGGCGAATGGCTACACCTTC

j_gene: TRBJ2-1
abundance: .
d_gene: TRBD2
v_gene: TRBV6-5
CDR3aa: CATSGTSAAYNEQFF
CDR3nt: TGTGCCACCTCCGGGACTAGCGCCGCCTACAATGAGCAGTTCTTC

j_gene: TRBJ1-1
abundance: once
d_gene: TRBD1
v_gene: TRBV11-2
CDR3aa: CASSPGTGHFTEAFF
CDR3nt: TGTGCCAGCAGCCCGGGGACAGGACATTTCACTGAAGCTTTCTTT

j_gene: TRBJ2-1
abundance: .
d_gene: TRBD2
v_gene: TRBV29-1
CDR3aa: CSVDGLENNEQFF
CDR3nt: TGCAGCGTTGACGGACTAGAGAACAATGAGCAGTTCTTC

j_gene: TRBJ2-3
abundance: .
d_gene: .
v_gene: TRBV28
CDR3aa: CASSQNMGSGTQYF
CDR3nt: TGTGCCAGCAGCCAGAATATGGGTTCGGGTACGCAGTATTTT

j_gene: TRBJ2-1
abundance: .
d_gene: .
v_gene: TRBV18
CDR3aa: CASSLGLNEQFF
CDR3nt: TGTGCCAGCTCACTCGGACTCAATGAGCAGTTCTTC

j_gene: TRBJ1-2
abundance: .
d_gene: TRBD1
v_gene: TRBV15
CDR3aa: CATSRDRDSHYGYTF
CDR3nt: TGTGCCACCAGCAGAGATAGGGACAGTCATTATGGCTACACCTTC

j_gene: TRBJ2-7
abundance: .
d_gene: .
v_gene: TRBV7-9
CDR3aa: CASSLAGTATSVSSYEQYF
CDR3nt: TGTGCCAGCAGCTTAGCCGGGACTGCAACCTCCGTGTCCTCCTACGAGCAGTACTTC